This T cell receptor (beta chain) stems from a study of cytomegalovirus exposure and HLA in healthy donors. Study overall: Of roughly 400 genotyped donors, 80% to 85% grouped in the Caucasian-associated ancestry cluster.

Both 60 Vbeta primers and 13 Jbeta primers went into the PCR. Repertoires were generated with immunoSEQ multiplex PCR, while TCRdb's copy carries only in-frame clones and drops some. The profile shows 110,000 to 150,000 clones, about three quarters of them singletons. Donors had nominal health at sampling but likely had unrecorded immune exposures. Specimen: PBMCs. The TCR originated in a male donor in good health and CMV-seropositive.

CDR3 in amino acids: CASSSVAASPYEQYF. DNA for the CDR3: TGTGCCAGCAGCTCCGTAGCGGCCTCACCCTACGAGCAGTACTTC. This chain connects TRBV11-2 to TRBJ2-7, with D possibly TRBD2 on 6 matching bases. The ends were cut back, 4 bases at V and 2 bases at J, with 15 bases in the middle. The CDR3 extends over 15 amino acids. Germline CDR1 and CDR2: SGHAT and FQNNGV.